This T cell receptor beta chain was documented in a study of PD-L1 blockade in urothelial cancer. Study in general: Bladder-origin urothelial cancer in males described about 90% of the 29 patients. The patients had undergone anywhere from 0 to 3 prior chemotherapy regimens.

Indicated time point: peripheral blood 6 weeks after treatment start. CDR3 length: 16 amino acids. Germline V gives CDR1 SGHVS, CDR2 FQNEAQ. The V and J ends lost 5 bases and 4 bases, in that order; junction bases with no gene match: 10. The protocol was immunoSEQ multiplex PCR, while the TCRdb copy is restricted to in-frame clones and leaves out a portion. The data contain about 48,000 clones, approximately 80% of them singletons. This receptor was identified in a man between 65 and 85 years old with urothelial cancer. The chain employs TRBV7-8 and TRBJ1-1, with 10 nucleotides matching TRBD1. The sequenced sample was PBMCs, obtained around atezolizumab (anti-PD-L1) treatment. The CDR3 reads CASSETGGASSTEAFF. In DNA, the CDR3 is TGTGCCAGCAGCGAGACAGGGGGCGCATCAAGCACTGAAGCTTTCTTT.